Shown below are 32 T cell receptor beta chains from a single sample sequenced in a study of T cell responses to AZD1222 COVID-19 vaccine. The assay was immunoSEQ multiplex PCR, and TCRdb's table has in-frame clones only and misses some. The sample carries 150,000 or so clones, about 89% recorded once. This specimen was peripheral blood, taken 28 days after the second AZD1222 dose. The receptors were sampled from an adult who received the AZD1222 COVID-19 vaccine.

This clone came up once. This chain uses TRBV19 with TRBJ2-1; perhaps TRBD2 as D (6 bases). The V gene's germline CDR1 is LNHDA and CDR2 SQIVND (reference sequence). The length of the CDR3 is 13 residues. V gave up 8 bases and J gave up 5 bases, with 13 bases separating them. The CDR3 nucleotides are TGTGCCAGTTCGATAGCGGCCAACAATGAGCAGTTCTTC. This gives the protein CASSIAANNEQFF.

The chain carries TRBV6-5 and TRBJ1-2; TRBD1 agrees at 8 bases. V lost 5 bases to trimming and J lost 8 bases; unmatched junction nucleotides: 13. CDR3 length: 15 amino acids. Germline V gene lookup returns CDR1 MNHEY and CDR2 SVGAGI. CDR3 loop: CASSHPHRGAGGYTF. In DNA, the CDR3 is TGTGCCAGCAGTCACCCCCACAGGGGGGCCGGGGGCTACACCTTC.

This clone was observed a single time. The gene calls are TRBV27 and TRBJ1-1; 7 bases agree with TRBD1. The CDR3 consists of 16 residues. The germline V gene has CDR1 MNHEY and CDR2 SMNVEV (reference sequence). Trimming at V came to 1 base and at J to 1 base, leaving 6 bases not matched to a gene. The CDR3 coding sequence is TGTGCCAGCAGTTTATTAACAGGGGTTGGGAACACTGAAGCTTTCTTT. Translated: CASSLLTGVGNTEAFF.

This clone appeared a single time. The V gene is TRBV7-9, the J gene TRBJ2-3, with 12 bases aligning to TRBD2. The CDR3 runs to 16 residues. The ends lost 5 bases at V and 4 bases at J; junction bases unmatched: 7. Germline lookup yields CDR1 SEHNR and CDR2 FQNEAQ (reference sequence). CDR3 region: CASSPRTSGVPDTQYF. The CDR3 nucleotides read TGTGCCAGCAGCCCCCGGACTAGCGGGGTACCAGATACGCAGTATTTT. The full variable domain, with the rest looked up from reference TRBV7-9 and TRBJ2-3, is DTGVSQNPRHKITKRGQNVTFRCDPISEHNRLYWYRQTLGQGPEFLTYFQNEAQLEKSRLLSDRFSAERPKGSFSTLEIQRTEQGDSAMYLCASSPRTSGVPDTQYFGPGTRLTVL.

V gene TRBV16 combines with J gene TRBJ1-6; 8 bases match TRBD1. Germline V gives CDR1 KGHSY, CDR2 FQNENV. V lost 4 bases and J lost 10; bases outside the gene matches: 6. The CDR3 is 14 amino acids. The CDR3, as DNA: TGTGCCAGCAGCCCGCGGACAGGGTACTCACCCCTCCACTTT. This encodes CASSPRTGYSPLHF.

This chain joins TRBV6-2 or TRBV6-3 and TRBJ1-2; D may be TRBD1 (5 bases). V gave up 6 bases and J gave up 4 bases, with 18 bases separating them. CDR3 size: 15 residues. The germline V gene encodes CDR1 MNHEY and CDR2 SVGEGT. CDR3 loop: CASSLDYRTGYGYTF. The CDR3, as DNA: TGTGCCAGCAGCCTAGACTACAGGACCGGCTATGGCTACACCTTC.

The rearrangement links TRBV25-1 to TRBJ1-2, with D possibly being TRBD1 (6 bases). CDR1 is MGHDK, CDR2 SYGVNS, per germline. Trimming left V 2 bases short and J 8 bases short, with 15 bases between. This CDR3 comprises 14 residues. CDR3 in amino acids: CASSETGGVWGYTF. CDR3 in DNA: TGTGCCAGCAGTGAAACCGGGGGCGTTTGGGGCTACACCTTC.

CDR3 in amino acids: CASRETSGRGYEQYF. The CDR3 DNA reads TGTGCCAGCAGGGAGACTAGCGGCAGGGGCTACGAGCAGTACTTC. The V and J genes are TRBV27 and TRBJ2-7; TRBD2 matches at 9 bases. Trimming at V came to 6 bases and at J to 3 bases, leaving 9 bases not matched to a gene. Germline V lookup: CDR1 MNHEY, CDR2 SMNVEV (reference sequence). This CDR3 is 15 amino acids long.

Details on this clone: In the same sample, other DNA sequences code for this CDR3. V usage is TRBV7-9 and J usage is TRBJ2-7; D possibly corresponds to TRBD1 (6 bases). The V end was cut by 4 bases, the J end by 3 bases, with 7 bases between. From germline, CDR1 is SEHNR and CDR2 FQNEAQ (reference sequence). This CDR3 spans 12 amino acids. The CDR3 DNA reads as TGTGCCAGCAGCTCCAGGGGCTACGAGCAGTACTTC. This codes for CASSSRGYEQYF. Full variable domain (rest looked up from reference TRBV7-9 and TRBJ2-7): DTGVSQNPRHKITKRGQNVTFRCDPISEHNRLYWYRQTLGQGPEFLTYFQNEAQLEKSRLLSDRFSAERPKGSFSTLEIQRTEQGDSAMYLCASSSRGYEQYFGPGTRLTVT.

V usage is TRBV6-5 and J usage is TRBJ2-7; D perhaps matches TRBD2 (5 bases). The germline gives CDR1 MNHEY, CDR2 SVGAGI. Trimming removed 0 bases at V and 6 bases at J, with 9 bases between. CDR3 length equals 13 residues. DNA for the CDR3: TGTGCCAGCAGTTACTCGGGAGCGAGCGAGCAGTACTTC. It yields the protein CASSYSGASEQYF.

The rearrangement uses TRBV30 and TRBJ1-3, with TRBD1 identical over 7 bases. Trimming at V came to 3 bases and at J to 0 bases, leaving 2 bases not matched to a gene. Germline loops: CDR1 GTSNPN, CDR2 SVGIG (reference sequence). CDR3 length: 14 amino acids. The chain's CDR3 is CAWSRDSSGNTIYF. The CDR3 bases are TGTGCCTGGAGCAGGGACAGCTCTGGAAACACCATATATTTT.

This rearrangement joins TRBV2 to TRBJ1-1, with D perhaps matching TRBD1 (5 bases). This CDR3 region has 15 residues. Germline V CDR1 and CDR2: SNHLY, FYNNEI. Trimming cost V 5 bases and J 1 base, with 14 bases left between them. CDR3 protein: CASSPGTLRNTEAFF. CDR3 in DNA: TGTGCCAGCAGTCCCGGGACGCTGCGGAACACTGAAGCTTTCTTT.

This chain uses TRBV11-3 with TRBJ1-4; the D is unclear. Trimming left V 0 bases short and J 9 bases short, with 17 bases between. Germline V gives CDR1 SGHNT, CDR2 YENEEA. The CDR3 runs to 16 residues. The CDR3 DNA reads TGTGCCAGCAGCTTAGATCCCTCGGTGGAGGACCAAAAACTGTTTTTT. Amino acids: CASSLDPSVEDQKLFF. Together with reference TRBV11-3 and TRBJ1-4, the CDR3 gives the full variable domain: EAGVVQSPRYKIIEKKQPVAFWCNPISGHNTLYWYLQNLGQGPELLIRYENEEAVDDSQLPKDRFSAERLKGVDSTLKIQPAELGDSAVYLCASSLDPSVEDQKLFFGSGTQLSVL.

The genes are TRBV5-4 and TRBJ2-3, with D tentatively TRBD1 (5 bases). The CDR3 contains 14 residues. Trimming cost V 0 bases and J 5 bases, with 10 bases left between them. Germline V lookup: CDR1 SGHNT, CDR2 YYREEE (reference sequence). CDR3 bases: TGTGCCAGCAGCTTGGTTGGGGCTGGAGATACGCAGTATTTT. Amino acids: CASSLVGAGDTQYF.

This chain joins TRBV4-3 and TRBJ1-2; D perhaps matches TRBD1 (5 bases). The germline gives CDR1 LGHNA, CDR2 YSLEER. The CDR3 loop spans 18 amino acids. Trimming took off 0 bases at V and 7 bases at J, with 24 bases between the two ends. CDR3 loop: CASSQDINSGPTGGGYTF. CDR3 DNA sequence: TGCGCCAGCAGCCAAGATATTAATTCGGGTCCCACGGGGGGTGGCTACACCTTC.

V is TRBV7-9 and J is TRBJ1-2, with D unclear. The V gene lost 5 bases and the J gene lost 7 bases, with 8 bases spanning the gap. This CDR3 has 11 residues. Germline CDR1 reads SEHNR; CDR2 reads FQNEAQ (reference sequence). In nucleotides, the CDR3 is TGTGCCAGCAGCCTAGGTGGTGGCTACACCTTC. Translating it yields CASSLGGGYTF.

The J gene is TRBJ2-2, the V gene TRBV5-1, with 7 bases matching TRBD2. The germline gives CDR1 SGHRS, CDR2 YFSETQ. CDR3 length: 16 residues. Germline trimming cut 6 bases from V and 1 base from J; bases unmatched to any gene: 9. The CDR3 coding sequence is TGCGCCAGCACCCGGGGTAGCGGGCTGAACACCGGGGAGCTGTTTTTT. Translated, it gives CASTRGSGLNTGELFF.

This clone appeared a single time. The CDR3, as DNA: TGTGCCAGCAGCGACCACACAGGGCGGGTAATTCTTTGCTACGAGCAGTACTTC. Translated, it gives CASSDHTGRVILCYEQYF. V is TRBV21-1 and J is TRBJ2-7; the table's D call TRBD1 went unverified against the DNA. TRBV21-1 is a known pseudogene. The CDR3 totals 18 residues.

The rearrangement joins TRBV5-1 to TRBJ1-1; TRBD1 might be the D (5 bases). V dropped 6 bases and J dropped 1 base, with 16 bases sitting between them. Germline V gene data show CDR1 as SGHRS and CDR2 as YFSETQ. The CDR3 has 15 amino acids. Here the CDR3 reads CASNPEPGENTEAFF. CDR3 nucleotides: TGCGCCAGCAACCCTGAACCGGGGGAGAACACTGAAGCTTTCTTT.

The rearrangement links TRBV29-1 to TRBJ1-1; D is uncertain. This CDR3 is built from 12 residues. Germline values: CDR1 SQVTM, CDR2 ANQGSEA. The germline V and J ends were trimmed by 3 bases and 2 bases, with 7 bases remaining between them. CDR3 bases: TGCAGCGTTGACAGAATAAACACTGAAGCTTTCTTT. Translated: CSVDRINTEAFF.

This clone was seen a handful of times. The chain links TRBV7-9 to TRBJ2-7; D is perhaps TRBD2 (5 bases). Germline V gives CDR1 SEHNR, CDR2 FQNEAQ (reference sequence). Trimming cost V 1 base and J 6 bases, with 13 bases left between them. This CDR3 region has 14 residues. The CDR3 protein is CASSLGGNKGEQYF. The DNA of the CDR3 is TGTGCCAGCAGCTTAGGAGGGAATAAGGGCGAGCAGTACTTC.

V gene TRBV2 combines with J gene TRBJ2-3, with TRBD2 matching over 13 bases. Germline values: CDR1 SNHLY, CDR2 FYNNEI. The CDR3 is 15 amino acids. Trimming cost V 6 bases and J 4 bases; bases outside gene matches: 4. The CDR3 region is CASRGGLAGPDTQYF. The DNA of the CDR3 is TGTGCCAGCAGGGGGGGACTAGCGGGGCCAGATACGCAGTATTTT.

V is TRBV5-4 and J is TRBJ1-1; D perhaps matches TRBD1 (5 bases). Germline V gene data show CDR1 as SGHNT and CDR2 as YYREEE (reference sequence). Trimming removed 4 bases at V and 3 bases at J, with 10 bases between. There are 13 residues in the CDR3. The CDR3 spells CASSPKGYTEAFF. CDR3 DNA: TGTGCCAGCAGCCCCAAGGGGTACACTGAAGCTTTCTTT.

This clone was detected only a few times. V and J are TRBV7-3 and TRBJ1-2; D gene uncertain. With 6 bases removed from V and 1 base from J, the gap between germline ends came to 9 bases. The length of the CDR3 is 13 residues. Germline lookup yields CDR1 SGHTA and CDR2 FQGTGA. Here the CDR3 reads CASSLDNNYGYTF. The CDR3, as DNA: TGTGCCAGCAGTCTTGACAATAACTATGGCTACACCTTC.

The count of this clone is one. The CDR3, as DNA: TGTGCCAGCAGCTCGTACAAAGACAACACTGAAGCTTTCTTT. This sequence encodes CASSSYKDNTEAFF. The chain employs TRBV9 and TRBJ1-1; the D is unclear. V lost 4 bases, J lost 2 bases, and 12 bases lay in between. Germline V gives CDR1 SGDLS, CDR2 YYNGEE. The CDR3 spans 14 residues.

The chain couples TRBV11-3 to TRBJ1-1, with a tentative D call TRBD1 (5 bases). The CDR3 has 15 residues. Trimming took off 4 bases at V and 4 bases at J, with 16 bases between the two ends. CDR1 SGHNT and CDR2 YENEEA come from the germline V gene. DNA for the CDR3: TGTGCCAGCAGCTCGCGGCAGGTGGGGGGCACTGAAGCTTTCTTT. Translated: CASSSRQVGGTEAFF.

Worth noting for this clone: At one of its ends the junction is not consistent with the germline gene, which may arise from a read error. The rearrangement uses TRBV7-7 and TRBJ2-3; TRBD1 matches at 7 bases. CDR1 is SSHAT and CDR2 is FNYEAQ in the germline V gene (reference sequence). The CDR3 spans 15 residues. CDR3 amino acids: CASSPTGSSTDTQYF. The DNA for the CDR3 is TGTGCTAGCAGCCCGACAGGGAGCAGCACAGATACGCAGTATTTT.

The chain recombines TRBV9 with TRBJ1-4; tentative D call: TRBD1 (6 bases). Trimming took off 3 bases at V and 4 bases at J, with 16 bases between the two ends. The CDR3 length is 16 residues. The germline gives CDR1 SGDLS, CDR2 YYNGEE. The CDR3 DNA reads as TGTGCCAGCAGCGCTCAACAGGGTCGGGATAATGAAAAACTGTTTTTT. Amino acids: CASSAQQGRDNEKLFF.

The gene calls are TRBV10-3 and TRBJ2-2; D is tentatively TRBD1 or TRBD2 (5 bases each). Germline V lookup: CDR1 ENHRY, CDR2 SYGVKD. The CDR3 covers 16 residues. V shed 4 bases and J shed 7 bases, with 19 bases lying between them. For the CDR3, the DNA is TGTGCCATCAGTGGTCGGGACCCGCGGTCAATCGGGGAGCTGTTTTTT. Encoded protein: CAISGRDPRSIGELFF.

The chain combines TRBV12-5 with TRBJ1-5; 9 bases agree with TRBD1. CDR3 length: 15 residues. Germline CDR1 and CDR2: LGHNT and FRNRAP. V shed 2 bases and J 3 bases; nucleotides not matched to a gene: 2. The CDR3 here is CASGLWDRANQPQHF. As DNA, the CDR3 is TGTGCTAGTGGTTTGTGGGACAGGGCCAATCAGCCCCAGCATTTT.

The V and J genes are TRBV7-9 and TRBJ2-1; 10 bases agree with TRBD2. The CDR3 covers 16 residues. Germline loops: CDR1 SEHNR, CDR2 FQNEAQ (reference sequence). The V and J ends lost 5 bases and 7 bases, in that order; junction bases with no gene match: 11. The CDR3 sequence: CASSPVVVAGGNEQFF. Here the CDR3 DNA reads TGTGCCAGCAGCCCAGTGGTGGTAGCGGGAGGTAATGAGCAGTTCTTC. The full variable domain, with the rest looked up from reference TRBV7-9 and TRBJ2-1, is DTGVSQNPRHKITKRGQNVTFRCDPISEHNRLYWYRQTLGQGPEFLTYFQNEAQLEKSRLLSDRFSAERPKGSFSTLEIQRTEQGDSAMYLCASSPVVVAGGNEQFFGPGTRLTVL.

V gene TRBV11-3 combines with J gene TRBJ2-1; unclear D gene. V dropped 1 base and J dropped 4 bases, with 8 bases sitting between them. The germline CDR1 and CDR2 sequences are SGHNT and YENEEA. The CDR3 totals 14 residues. The CDR3 protein is CASSLAASYNEQFF. The CDR3 region has the DNA TGTGCCAGCAGCTTAGCAGCGTCTTACAATGAGCAGTTCTTC.